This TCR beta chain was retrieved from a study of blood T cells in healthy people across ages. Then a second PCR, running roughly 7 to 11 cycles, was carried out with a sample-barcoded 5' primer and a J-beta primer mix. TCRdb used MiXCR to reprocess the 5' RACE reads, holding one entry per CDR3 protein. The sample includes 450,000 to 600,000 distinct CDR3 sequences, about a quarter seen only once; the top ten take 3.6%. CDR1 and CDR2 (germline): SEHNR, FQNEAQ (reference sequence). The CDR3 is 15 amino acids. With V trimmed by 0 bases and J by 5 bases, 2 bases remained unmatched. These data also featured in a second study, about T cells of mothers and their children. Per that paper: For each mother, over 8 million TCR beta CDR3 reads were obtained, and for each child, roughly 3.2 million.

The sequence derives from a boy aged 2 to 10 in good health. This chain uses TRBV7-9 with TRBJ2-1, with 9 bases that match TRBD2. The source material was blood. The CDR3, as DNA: TGTGCCAGCAGCTTAGCGGCGGGGGGGAACAATGAGCAGTTCTTC. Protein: CASSLAAGGNNEQFF.